The entry below describes one TCR beta chain. Its target is unknown. The germline V gene has CDR1 GTSNPN and CDR2 SVGIG (reference sequence). The CDR3 is 12 amino acids. V was cut by 0 bases and J by 5 bases, with 7 bases left in between. Both subsets, CD45RA+ naive and CD45RA-negative memory, were split from the CD4+ cells. The data belong to a study of shared clonotypes between healthy human individuals. Study findings and constraints: Tissue TCR repertoires likely differ from these blood-only repertoires.

The assay was immunoSEQ multiplex PCR, and TCRdb's table has in-frame clones only and misses some. Of about 2.3 million clones in the sample, about nine tenths were seen once. The source is a man between 18 and 29 years old in good health. Some clones in this sample may be carry-over from other donors' samples. The chain carries TRBV30 and TRBJ1-1; D unresolved. The material sequenced was naive CD4+ T cells from PBMCs. Documented subset: CD45RA+ positively selected. The CDR3 bases are TGTGCCTGGAGTGTTACGAGAACTGAAGCTTTCTTT. As protein: CAWSVTRTEAFF.